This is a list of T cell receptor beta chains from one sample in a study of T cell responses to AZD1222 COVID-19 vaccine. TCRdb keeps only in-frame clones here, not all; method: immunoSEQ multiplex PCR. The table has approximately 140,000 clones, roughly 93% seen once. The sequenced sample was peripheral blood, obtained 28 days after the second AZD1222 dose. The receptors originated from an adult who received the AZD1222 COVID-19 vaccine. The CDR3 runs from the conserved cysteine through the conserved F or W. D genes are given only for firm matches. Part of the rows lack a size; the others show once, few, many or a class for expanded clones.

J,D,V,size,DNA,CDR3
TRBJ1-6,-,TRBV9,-,TGTGCCAGCAGCTCCCAGGGTGGGCCCCTCCACTTT,CASSSQGGPLHF
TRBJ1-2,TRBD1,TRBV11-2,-,TGTGCCAGCAGCTTGTTAGGGGGCAGGGGGAGTAATTGCACCTTC,CASSLLGGRGSNCTF
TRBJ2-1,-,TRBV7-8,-,TGTGCCAGCAGCTTAGATTCCTTGGGCGCCACCTTCCTCTTC,CASSLDSLGATFLF
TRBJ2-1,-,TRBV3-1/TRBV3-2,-,TGTGCCAGCAGCCCCGGGACGTCCCCTTCTAATGAGCAGTTCTTC,CASSPGTSPSNEQFF
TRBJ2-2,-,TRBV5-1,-,TGCGCCAGCAGCTTGGAGGGCCCCTCTACAGGGGAGCTGTTTTTT,CASSLEGPSTGELFF
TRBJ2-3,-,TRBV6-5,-,TGTGCCAGCAGTCAACGAAACAGGGCCACAGATACGCAGTATTTT,CASSQRNRATDTQYF
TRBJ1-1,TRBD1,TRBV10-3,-,TGTGCCATCAGTGATGGCAGACAGGGTGGTACTGAAGCTTTCTTT,CAISDGRQGGTEAFF
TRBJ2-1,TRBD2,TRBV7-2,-,TGTGCCAGCAGCTTCAGACTAGCGGGGGCCGATCCCTACAATGAGCAGTTCTTC,CASSFRLAGADPYNEQFF
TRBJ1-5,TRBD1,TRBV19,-,TGTGCCAGTAGTATCGGACAGGGGGCTAATCAGCCCCAGCATTTT,CASSIGQGANQPQHF
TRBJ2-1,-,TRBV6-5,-,TGTGCCAGCAGTTACATAAATGAGCAGTTCTTC,CASSYINEQFF
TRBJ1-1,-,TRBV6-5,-,TGTGCCAGCAGTTACGGTCGGGAAAACACTGAAGCTTTCTTT,CASSYGRENTEAFF
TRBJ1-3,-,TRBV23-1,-,TGCGCCAACCCCGGGGGCAACCACTCTGGAAACACCATATATTTT,CANPGGNHSGNTIYF
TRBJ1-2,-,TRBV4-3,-,TGCGCCAGCAGCCCTTATGGGGACTATGGCTACACCTTC,CASSPYGDYGYTF
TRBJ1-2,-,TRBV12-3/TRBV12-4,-,TGTGCCAGCACTACTTGGGGTGCGGGGGGCTACACCTTC,CASTTWGAGGYTF
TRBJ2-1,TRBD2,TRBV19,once,TGTGCCAGTAGTCGGCTAGCGGGTAACTCCTACAATGAGCAGTTCTTC,CASSRLAGNSYNEQFF